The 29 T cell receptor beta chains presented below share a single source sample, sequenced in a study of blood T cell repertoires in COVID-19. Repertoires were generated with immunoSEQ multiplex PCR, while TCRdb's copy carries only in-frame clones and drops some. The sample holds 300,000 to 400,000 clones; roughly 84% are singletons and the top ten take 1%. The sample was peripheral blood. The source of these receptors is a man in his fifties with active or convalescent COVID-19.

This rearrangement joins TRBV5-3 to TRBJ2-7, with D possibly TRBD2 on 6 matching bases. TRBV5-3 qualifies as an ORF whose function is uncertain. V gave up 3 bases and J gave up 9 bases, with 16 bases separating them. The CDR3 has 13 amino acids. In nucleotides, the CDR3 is TGTGCCAGAAGCTGGGACTTGTGCATCGGGCAGTACTTC. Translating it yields CARSWDLCIGQYF.

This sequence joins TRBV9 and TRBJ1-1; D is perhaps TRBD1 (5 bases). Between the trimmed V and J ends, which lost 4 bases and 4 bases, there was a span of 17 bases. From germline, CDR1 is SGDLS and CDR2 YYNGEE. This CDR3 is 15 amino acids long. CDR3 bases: TGTGCCAGCAGCCCTCGCCGTTGGGGCTTCACTGAAGCTTTCTTT. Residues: CASSPRRWGFTEAFF.

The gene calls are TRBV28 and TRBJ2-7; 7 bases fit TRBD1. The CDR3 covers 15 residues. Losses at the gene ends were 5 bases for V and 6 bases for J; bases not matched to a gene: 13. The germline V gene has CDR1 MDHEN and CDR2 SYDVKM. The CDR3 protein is CASSLFSSGGIEQYF. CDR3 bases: TGTGCCAGCAGTCTGTTTTCGTCAGGGGGTATCGAGCAGTACTTC.

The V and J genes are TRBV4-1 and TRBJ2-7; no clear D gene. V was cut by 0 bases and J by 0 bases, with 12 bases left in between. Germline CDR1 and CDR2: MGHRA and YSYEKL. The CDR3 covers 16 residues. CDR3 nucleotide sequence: TGCGCCAGCAGCCAAGATTCGGGTGATCCCTCCTACGAGCAGTACTTC. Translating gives CASSQDSGDPSYEQYF.

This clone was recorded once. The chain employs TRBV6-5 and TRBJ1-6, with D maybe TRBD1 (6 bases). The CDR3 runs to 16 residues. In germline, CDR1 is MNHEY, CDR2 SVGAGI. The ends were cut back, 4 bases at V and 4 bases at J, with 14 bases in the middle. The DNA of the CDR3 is TGTGCCAGCAGTTTAAGGGGGTTACCTTATAATTCACCCCTCCACTTT. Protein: CASSLRGLPYNSPLHF.

Here the CDR3 reads CASSNMNSNQPQHF. The CDR3 nucleotides are TGTGCCAGCAGTAACATGAATAGCAATCAGCCCCAGCATTTT. The chain joins TRBV6-2 or TRBV6-3 to TRBJ1-5; D remains unclear. The CDR3 runs to 14 residues. The V and J ends lost 5 bases and 0 bases respectively, with 8 bases between them. The germline V gene encodes CDR1 MNHEY and CDR2 SVGEGT.

The CDR3 reads CASSPYGTSAYYEQYF. In DNA, the CDR3 is TGTGCCAGCAGCCCTTACGGGACTAGCGCCTACTACGAGCAGTACTTC. The chain recombines TRBV7-8 with TRBJ2-7, with TRBD2 matching over 10 bases. CDR3 size: 16 residues. V was clipped by 5 bases and J by 3 bases; unmatched bases: 10. Germline values: CDR1 SGHVS, CDR2 FQNEAQ.

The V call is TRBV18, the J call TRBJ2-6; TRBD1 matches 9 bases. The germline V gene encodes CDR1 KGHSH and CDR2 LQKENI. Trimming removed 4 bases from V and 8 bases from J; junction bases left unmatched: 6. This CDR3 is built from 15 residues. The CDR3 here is CASSRGQGTPNVLTF. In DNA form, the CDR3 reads TGTGCCAGCTCACGCGGACAGGGGACGCCCAACGTCCTGACTTTC.

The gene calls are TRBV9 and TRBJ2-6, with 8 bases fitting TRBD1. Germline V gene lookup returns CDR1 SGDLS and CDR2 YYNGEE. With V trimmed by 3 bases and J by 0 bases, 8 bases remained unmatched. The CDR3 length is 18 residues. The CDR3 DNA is TGTGCCAGCAGCGCCCAGGGGGCAGAACTCTCTGGGGCCAACGTCCTGACTTTC. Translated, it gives CASSAQGAELSGANVLTF.

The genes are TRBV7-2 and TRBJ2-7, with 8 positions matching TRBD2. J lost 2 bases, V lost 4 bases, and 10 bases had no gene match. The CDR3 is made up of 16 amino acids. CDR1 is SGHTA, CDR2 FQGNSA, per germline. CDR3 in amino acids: CASSSPFSSGTYEQYF. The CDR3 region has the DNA TGTGCCAGCAGCTCCCCATTCAGTAGCGGGACCTACGAGCAGTACTTC.

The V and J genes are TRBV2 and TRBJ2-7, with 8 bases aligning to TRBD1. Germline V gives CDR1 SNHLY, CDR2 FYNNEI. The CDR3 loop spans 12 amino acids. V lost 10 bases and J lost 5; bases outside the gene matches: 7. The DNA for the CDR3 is TGTGCCATCGACAGGGGAGTCCACGAGCAGTACTTC. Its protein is CAIDRGVHEQYF.

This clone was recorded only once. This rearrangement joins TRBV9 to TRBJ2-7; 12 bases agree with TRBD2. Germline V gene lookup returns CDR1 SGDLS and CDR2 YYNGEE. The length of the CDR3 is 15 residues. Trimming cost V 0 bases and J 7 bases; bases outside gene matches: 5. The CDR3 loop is CASSVATSGRGEQYF. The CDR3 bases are TGTGCCAGCAGCGTAGCGACTAGCGGGAGAGGGGAGCAGTACTTC. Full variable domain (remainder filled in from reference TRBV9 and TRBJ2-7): DSGVTQTPKHLITATGQRVTLRCSPRSGDLSVYWYQQSLDQGLQFLIQYYNGEERAKGNILERFSAQQFPDLHSELNLSSLELGDSALYFCASSVATSGRGEQYFGPGTRLTVT.

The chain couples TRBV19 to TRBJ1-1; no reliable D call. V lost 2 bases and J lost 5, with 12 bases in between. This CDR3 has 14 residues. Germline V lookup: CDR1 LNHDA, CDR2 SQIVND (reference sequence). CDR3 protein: CASSITSYGTEAFF. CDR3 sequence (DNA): TGTGCCAGTAGTATAACCAGTTACGGGACTGAAGCTTTCTTT.

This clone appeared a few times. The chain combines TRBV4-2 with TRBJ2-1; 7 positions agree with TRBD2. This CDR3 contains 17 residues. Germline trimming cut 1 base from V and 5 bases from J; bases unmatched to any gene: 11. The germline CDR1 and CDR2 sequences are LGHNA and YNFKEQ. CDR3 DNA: TGTGCCAGCAGCCAAGTGAAGGCTAGCGGTGTCCACAATGAGCAGTTCTTC. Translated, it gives CASSQVKASGVHNEQFF.

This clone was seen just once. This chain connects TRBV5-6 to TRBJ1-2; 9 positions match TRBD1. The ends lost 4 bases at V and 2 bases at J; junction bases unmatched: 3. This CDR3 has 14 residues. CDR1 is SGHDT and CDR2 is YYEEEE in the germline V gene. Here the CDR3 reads CASSVDRGNYGYTF. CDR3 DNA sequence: TGTGCCAGCAGCGTCGACAGGGGGAACTATGGCTACACCTTC. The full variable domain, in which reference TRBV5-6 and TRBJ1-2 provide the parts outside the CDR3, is DAGVTQSPTHLIKTRGQQVTLRCSPKSGHDTVSWYQQALGQGPQFIFQYYEEEERQRGNFPDRFSGHQFPNYSSELNVNALLLGDSALYLCASSVDRGNYGYTFGSGTRLTVV.

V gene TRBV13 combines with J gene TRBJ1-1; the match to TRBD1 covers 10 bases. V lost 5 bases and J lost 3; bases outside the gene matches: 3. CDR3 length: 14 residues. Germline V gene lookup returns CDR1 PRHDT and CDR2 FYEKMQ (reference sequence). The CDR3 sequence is CASSRGQGDTEAFF. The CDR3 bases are TGTGCCAGCAGCCGCGGACAGGGGGACACTGAAGCTTTCTTT. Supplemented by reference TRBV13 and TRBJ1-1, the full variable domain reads AAGVIQSPRHLIKEKRETATLKCYPIPRHDTVYWYQQGPGQDPQFLISFYEKMQSDKGSIPDRFSAQQFSDYHSELNMSSLELGDSALYFCASSRGQGDTEAFFGQGTRLTVV.

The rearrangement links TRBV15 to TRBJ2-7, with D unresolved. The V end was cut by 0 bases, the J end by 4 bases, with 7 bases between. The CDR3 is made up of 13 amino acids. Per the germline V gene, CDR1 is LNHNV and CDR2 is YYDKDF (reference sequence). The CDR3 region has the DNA TGTGCCACCAGCAGAGATTACAGTTACGAGCAGTACTTC. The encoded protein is CATSRDYSYEQYF.

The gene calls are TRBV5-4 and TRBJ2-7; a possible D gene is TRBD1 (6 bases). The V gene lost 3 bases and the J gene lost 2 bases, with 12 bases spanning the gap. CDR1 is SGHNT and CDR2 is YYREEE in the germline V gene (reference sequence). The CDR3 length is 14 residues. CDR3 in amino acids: CASSSLDRPYEQYF. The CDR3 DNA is TGTGCCAGCAGCTCACTGGACAGACCCTACGAGCAGTACTTC. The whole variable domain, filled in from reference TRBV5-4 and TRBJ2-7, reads ETGVTQSPTHLIKTRGQQVTLRCSSQSGHNTVSWYQQALGQGPQFIFQYYREEENGRGNFPPRFSGLQFPNYSSELNVNALELDDSALYLCASSSLDRPYEQYFGPGTRLTVT.

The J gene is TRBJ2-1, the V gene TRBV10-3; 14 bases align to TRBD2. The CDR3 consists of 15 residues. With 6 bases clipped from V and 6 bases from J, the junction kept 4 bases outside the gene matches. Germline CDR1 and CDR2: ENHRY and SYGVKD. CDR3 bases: TGTGCCATCAGCCTGGGACTAGCGGGAGCCAATGAGCAGTTCTTC. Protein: CAISLGLAGANEQFF.

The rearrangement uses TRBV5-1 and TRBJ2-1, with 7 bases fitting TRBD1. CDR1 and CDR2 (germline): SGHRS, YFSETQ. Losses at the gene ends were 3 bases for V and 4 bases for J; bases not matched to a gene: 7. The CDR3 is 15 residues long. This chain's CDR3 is CASSYPGTVYNEQFF. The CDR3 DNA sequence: TGCGCCAGCAGCTACCCCGGGACAGTGTACAATGAGCAGTTCTTC.

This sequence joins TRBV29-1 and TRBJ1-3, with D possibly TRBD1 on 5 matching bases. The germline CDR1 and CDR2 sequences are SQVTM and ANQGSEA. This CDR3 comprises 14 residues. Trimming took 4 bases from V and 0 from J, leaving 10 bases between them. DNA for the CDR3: TGCAGCGTTGCCCACGACAGCTCTGGAAACACCATATATTTT. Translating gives CSVAHDSSGNTIYF. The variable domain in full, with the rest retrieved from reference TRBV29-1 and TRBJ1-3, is SAVISQKPSRDICQRGTSLTIQCQVDSQVTMMFWYRQQPGQSLTLIATANQGSEATYESGFVIDKFPISRPNLTFSTLTVSNMSPEDSSIYLCSVAHDSSGNTIYFGEGSWLTVV.

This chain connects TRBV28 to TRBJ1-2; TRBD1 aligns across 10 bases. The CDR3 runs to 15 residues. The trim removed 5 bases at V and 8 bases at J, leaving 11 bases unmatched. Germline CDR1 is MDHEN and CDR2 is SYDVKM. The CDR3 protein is CASSLSDRGRQGYTF. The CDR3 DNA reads TGTGCCAGCAGTCTATCCGACAGGGGGCGTCAGGGCTACACCTTC.

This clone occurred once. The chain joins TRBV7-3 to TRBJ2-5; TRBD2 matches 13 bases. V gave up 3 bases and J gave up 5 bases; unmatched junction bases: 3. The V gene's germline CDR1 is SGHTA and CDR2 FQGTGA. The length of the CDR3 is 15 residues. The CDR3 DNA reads TGTGCCAGCAGCTTTGGACTAGCGGGAGCGGAGACCCAGTACTTC. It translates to CASSFGLAGAETQYF.

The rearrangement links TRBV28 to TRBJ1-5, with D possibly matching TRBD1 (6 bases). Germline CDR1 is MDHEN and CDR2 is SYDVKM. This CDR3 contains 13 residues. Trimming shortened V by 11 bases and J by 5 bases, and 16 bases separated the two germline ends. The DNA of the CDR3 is TGTGCCGGCGCGAGGCAGGGGCATCAGCCCCAGCATTTT. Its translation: CAGARQGHQPQHF. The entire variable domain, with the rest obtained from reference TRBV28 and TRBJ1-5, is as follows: DVKVTQSSRYLVKRTGEKVFLECVQDMDHENMFWYRQDPGLGLRLIYFSYDVKMKEKGDIPEGYSVSREKKERFSLILESASTNQTSMYLCAGARQGHQPQHFGDGTRLSIL.

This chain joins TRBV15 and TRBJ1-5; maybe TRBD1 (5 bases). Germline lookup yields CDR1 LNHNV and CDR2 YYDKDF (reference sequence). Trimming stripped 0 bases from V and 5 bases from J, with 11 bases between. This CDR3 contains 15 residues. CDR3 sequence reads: CATSRDQTEYQPQHF. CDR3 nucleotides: TGTGCCACCAGCAGAGATCAGACAGAATATCAGCCCCAGCATTTT.

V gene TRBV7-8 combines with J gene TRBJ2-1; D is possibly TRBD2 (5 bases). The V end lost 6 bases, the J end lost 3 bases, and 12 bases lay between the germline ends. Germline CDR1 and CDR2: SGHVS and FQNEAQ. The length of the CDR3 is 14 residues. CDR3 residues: CASSLAGRYNEQFF. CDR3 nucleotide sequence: TGTGCCAGCAGTTTGGCGGGCCGCTACAATGAGCAGTTCTTC.

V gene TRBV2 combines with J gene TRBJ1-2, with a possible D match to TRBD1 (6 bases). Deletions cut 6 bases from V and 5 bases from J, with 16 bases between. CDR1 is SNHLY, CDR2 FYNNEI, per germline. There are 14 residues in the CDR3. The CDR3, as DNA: TGTGCCAGCAGGATGGACAGATTGCTTTATGGCTACACCTTC. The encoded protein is CASRMDRLLYGYTF.

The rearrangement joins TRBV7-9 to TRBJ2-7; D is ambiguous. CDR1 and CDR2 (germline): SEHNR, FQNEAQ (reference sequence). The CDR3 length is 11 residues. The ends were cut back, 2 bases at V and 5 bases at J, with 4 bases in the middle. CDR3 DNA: TGTGCCAGCAGCTTATCGGACGAGCAGTACTTC. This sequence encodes CASSLSDEQYF.

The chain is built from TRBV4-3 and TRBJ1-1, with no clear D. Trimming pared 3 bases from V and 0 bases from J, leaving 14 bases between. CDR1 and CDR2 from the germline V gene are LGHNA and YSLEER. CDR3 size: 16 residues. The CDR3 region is CASSQEGTDLNTEAFF. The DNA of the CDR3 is TGCGCCAGCAGCCAGGAGGGAACAGATTTGAACACTGAAGCTTTCTTT.